The present T cell receptor (beta chain) was sequenced within a study of shared clonotypes between healthy human individuals. Study-level results: Larger richness was generally estimated for naive than memory subsets. Non-shared clonotypes displayed generation probabilities falling below those of clonotypes present in all four donors. Shared clonotypes: about 4.6% naive CD4, approximately 3.4% naive CD8, about 2.5% memory CD4, under 0.5% memory CD8.

Across several immunoSEQ plates, the genomic DNA of each subset was split evenly. Assay used: immunoSEQ multiplex PCR; TCRdb lists only in-frame clones, some missing. The sample yields 2 million to 2.5 million clones, 85% to 95% seen once. The CDR3 is made up of 15 amino acids. Trimming cost V 3 bases and J 7 bases, with 15 bases left between them. The germline V gene encodes CDR1 KGHSH and CDR2 LQKENI. In the case of this clone: Antigen specificity is unknown.

This TCR was recovered from a man younger than 35 in good health. Some clones in this sample may be carry-over from other donors' samples. The chain joins TRBV18 to TRBJ1-4, with D perhaps TRBD1 (6 bases). The sequenced sample consisted of naive CD4+ T cells from PBMCs. Indicated subset: CD45RA+ positively selected. For the CDR3, the DNA is TGTGCCAGCTCACCTTCGACAGGCTTGGGTGAAAAACTGTTTTTT. Its translation is CASSPSTGLGEKLFF. Drawing the rest from reference TRBV18 and TRBJ1-4, the complete variable domain is NAGVMQNPRHLVRRRGQEARLRCSPMKGHSHVYWYRQLPEEGLKFMVYLQKENIIDESGMPKERFSAEFPKEGPSILRIQQVVRGDSAAYFCASSPSTGLGEKLFFGSGTQLSVL.